This entry describes one T cell receptor (beta chain). Its antigen is as yet unknown. Time point denoted: week 5, during vaccination. The vaccine gave 300 ug of a 20-mer mutant IDH1 peptide subcutaneously per dose. The CDR3 covers 14 residues. Germline CDR1 is MNHEY and CDR2 is SVGAGI. V was cut by 6 bases and J by 1 base, with 13 bases left in between. This entry belongs to a study of a mutant IDH1 vaccine in newly diagnosed glioma. Study at large: Vaccine dosing followed radiotherapy by 4-6 weeks, or accompanied temozolomide cycles. Earlier care involved radiotherapy, temozolomide, or both, and the majority received both.

Profiling relied on immunoSEQ multiplex PCR, and the TCRdb table lists in-frame clones only, not all of them. Among about 29,000 clones, about 85% were seen once, and the ten largest hold about 3.1%. The chain carries TRBV6-5 and TRBJ2-7; D is possibly TRBD1 or TRBD2 (5 bases each). This sequence was found in a woman aged 40 to 50 with glioma. Some clones in this sample may be carry-over from other donors' samples. Here the sequenced sample was peripheral blood mononuclear cells (PBMCs), taken from a glioma patient whose treatment included an IDH1 peptide vaccine. CDR3 sequence: CASSFRDGSYEQYF. The CDR3 bases are TGTGCCAGCAGCTTCCGGGACGGATCCTACGAGCAGTACTTC.